The clone carrying this TCR beta chain occurred once. The data derive from a study of blood T cell repertoires in COVID-19. About the study: T cells, B-cell-depleted T cells, or PBMCs supplied cDNA or gDNA.

In the original analysis: Scientists estimated how many nucleated cells there were by amplifying reference gene primers. Method: immunoSEQ multiplex PCR; TCRdb's copy keeps in-frame clones and lacks some. V, J and clone size are those of that table, while D and trimming were read from the DNA. The repertoire holds 85,000 to 100,000 clones, roughly 75% seen once, with approximately 8.9% in the top ten. There are 16 residues in the CDR3. The J segment lost 2 bases and the V segment lost 4 bases, leaving 11 bases of the junction unmatched. From germline, CDR1 is LGHDT and CDR2 YNNKEL (reference sequence).

The specimen sequenced was peripheral blood. This TCR was recovered from a man aged 45 to 65 who had recovered from COVID-19. The chain links TRBV3-1 (or the pseudogene TRBV3-2) to TRBJ2-7; 7 positions match TRBD2. The CDR3 protein is CASSLGTGAGTYEQYF. The CDR3 bases are TGTGCCAGCAGCCTCGGTACGGGAGCGGGAACCTACGAGCAGTACTTC.